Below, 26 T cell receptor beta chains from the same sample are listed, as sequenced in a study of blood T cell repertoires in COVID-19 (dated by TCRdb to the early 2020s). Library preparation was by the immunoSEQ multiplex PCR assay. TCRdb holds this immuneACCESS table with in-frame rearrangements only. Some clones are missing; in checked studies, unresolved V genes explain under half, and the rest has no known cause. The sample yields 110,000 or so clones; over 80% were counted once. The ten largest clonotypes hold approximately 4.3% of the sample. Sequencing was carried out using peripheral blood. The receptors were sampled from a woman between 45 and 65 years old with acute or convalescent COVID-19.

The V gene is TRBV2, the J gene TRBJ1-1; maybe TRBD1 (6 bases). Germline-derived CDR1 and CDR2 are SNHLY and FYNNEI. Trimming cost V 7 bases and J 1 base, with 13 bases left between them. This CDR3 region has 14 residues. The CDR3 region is CASIWTAANTEAFF. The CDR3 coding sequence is TGTGCCAGCATCTGGACAGCAGCGAACACTGAAGCTTTCTTT.

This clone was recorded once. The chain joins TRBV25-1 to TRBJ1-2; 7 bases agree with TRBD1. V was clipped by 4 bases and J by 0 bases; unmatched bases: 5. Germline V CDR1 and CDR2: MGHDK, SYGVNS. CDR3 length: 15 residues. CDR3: CASSAGGTANYGYTF. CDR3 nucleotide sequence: TGTGCCAGCAGTGCCGGAGGGACAGCTAACTATGGCTACACCTTC.

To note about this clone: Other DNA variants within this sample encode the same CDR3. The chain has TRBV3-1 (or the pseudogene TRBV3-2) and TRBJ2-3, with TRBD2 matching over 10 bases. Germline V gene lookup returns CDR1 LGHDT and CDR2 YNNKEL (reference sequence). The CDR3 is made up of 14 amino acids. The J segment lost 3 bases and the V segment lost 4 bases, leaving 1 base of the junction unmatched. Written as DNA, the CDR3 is TGTGCCAGCAGCCTTAGCGGGGGGACAGATACGCAGTATTTT. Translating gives CASSLSGGTDTQYF.

The CDR3 here is CAWGDSYEQYF. For the CDR3, the DNA is TGTGCCTGGGGGGACAGCTACGAGCAGTACTTC. The chain has TRBV30 and TRBJ2-7; TRBD1 aligns across 7 bases. J was trimmed by 3 bases and V by 5 bases; bases with no gene match: 1. The CDR3 covers 11 residues. Germline CDR1 and CDR2: GTSNPN and SVGIG (reference sequence).

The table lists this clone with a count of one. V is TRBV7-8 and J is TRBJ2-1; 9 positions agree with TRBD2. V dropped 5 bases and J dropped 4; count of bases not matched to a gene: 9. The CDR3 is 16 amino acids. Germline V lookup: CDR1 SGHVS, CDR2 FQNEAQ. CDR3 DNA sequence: TGTGCCAGCAGCCCCTGGGGTAGCGGGGGTTACAATGAGCAGTTCTTC. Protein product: CASSPWGSGGYNEQFF. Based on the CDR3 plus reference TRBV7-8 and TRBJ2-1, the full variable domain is GAGVSQSPRYKVAKRGQDVALRCDPISGHVSLFWYQQALGQGPEFLTYFQNEAQLDKSGLPSDRFFAERPEGSVSTLKIQRTQQEDSAVYLCASSPWGSGGYNEQFFGPGTRLTVL.

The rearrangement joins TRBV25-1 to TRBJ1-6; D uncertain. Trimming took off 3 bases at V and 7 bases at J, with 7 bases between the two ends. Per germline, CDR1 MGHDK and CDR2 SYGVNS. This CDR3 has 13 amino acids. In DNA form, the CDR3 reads TGTGCCAGCAGTGACCCCGGGAATTCACCCCTCCACTTT. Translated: CASSDPGNSPLHF.

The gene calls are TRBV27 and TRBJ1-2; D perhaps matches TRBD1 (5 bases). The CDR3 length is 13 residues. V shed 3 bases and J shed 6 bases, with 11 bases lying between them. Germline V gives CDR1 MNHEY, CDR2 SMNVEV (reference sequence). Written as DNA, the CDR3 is TGTGCCAGCAGTTTGTCCGGGACTCATGGCTACACCTTC. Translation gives CASSLSGTHGYTF.

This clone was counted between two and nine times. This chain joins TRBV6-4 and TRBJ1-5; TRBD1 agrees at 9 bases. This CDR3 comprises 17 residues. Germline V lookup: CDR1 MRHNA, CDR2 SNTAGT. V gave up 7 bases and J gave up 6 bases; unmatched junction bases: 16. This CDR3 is CASKGQGKMSFSQPQHF. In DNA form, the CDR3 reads TGTGCCAGCAAGGGACAGGGAAAGATGTCCTTCAGTCAGCCCCAGCATTTT.

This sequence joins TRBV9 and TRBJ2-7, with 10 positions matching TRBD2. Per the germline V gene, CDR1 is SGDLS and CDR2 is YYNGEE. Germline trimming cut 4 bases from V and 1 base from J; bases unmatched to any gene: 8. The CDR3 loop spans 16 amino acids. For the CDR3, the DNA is TGTGCCAGCAGCCCCCTAGCGGGAGTGGTATCCTACGAGCAGTACTTC. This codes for CASSPLAGVVSYEQYF.

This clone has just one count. For the CDR3, the DNA is TGTGCCAGCAGTTGGGGAGGGAGCGACGGGGAGCTGTTTTTT. It specifies CASSWGGSDGELFF. The V and J genes are TRBV6-5 and TRBJ2-2, with 7 nucleotides matching TRBD2. J was trimmed by 7 bases and V by 4 bases; bases with no gene match: 6. There are 14 residues in the CDR3. Germline-derived CDR1 and CDR2 are MNHEY and SVGAGI.

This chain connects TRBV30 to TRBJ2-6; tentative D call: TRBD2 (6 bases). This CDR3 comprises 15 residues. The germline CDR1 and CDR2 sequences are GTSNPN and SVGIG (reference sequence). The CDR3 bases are TGTGCGTTCAAAGGGCGGGACTCTGGGGCCAACGTCCTGACTTTC. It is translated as CAFKGRDSGANVLTF.

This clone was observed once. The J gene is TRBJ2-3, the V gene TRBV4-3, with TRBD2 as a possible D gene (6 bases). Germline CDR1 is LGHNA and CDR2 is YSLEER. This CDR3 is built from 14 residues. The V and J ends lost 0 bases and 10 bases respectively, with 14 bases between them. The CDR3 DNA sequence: TGCGCCAGCAGCCAAGACCGTTACGGGGGAGCGCAGTATTTT. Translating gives CASSQDRYGGAQYF.

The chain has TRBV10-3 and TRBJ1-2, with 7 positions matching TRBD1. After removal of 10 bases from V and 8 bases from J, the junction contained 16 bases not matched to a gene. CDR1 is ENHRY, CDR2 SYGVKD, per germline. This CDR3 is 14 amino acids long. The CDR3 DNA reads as TGTGCCACCTGGACAGGCGCCTCTATTAGAGGCTACACCTTC. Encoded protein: CATWTGASIRGYTF.

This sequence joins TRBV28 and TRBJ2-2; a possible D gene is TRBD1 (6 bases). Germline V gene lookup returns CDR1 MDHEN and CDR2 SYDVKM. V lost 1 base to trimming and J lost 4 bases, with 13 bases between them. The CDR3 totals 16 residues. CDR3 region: CASSLSPGAGTGELFF. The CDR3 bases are TGTGCCAGCAGTTTATCTCCAGGGGCCGGCACCGGGGAGCTGTTTTTT. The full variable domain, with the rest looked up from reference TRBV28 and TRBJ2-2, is DVKVTQSSRYLVKRTGEKVFLECVQDMDHENMFWYRQDPGLGLRLIYFSYDVKMKEKGDIPEGYSVSREKKERFSLILESASTNQTSMYLCASSLSPGAGTGELFFGEGSRLTVL.

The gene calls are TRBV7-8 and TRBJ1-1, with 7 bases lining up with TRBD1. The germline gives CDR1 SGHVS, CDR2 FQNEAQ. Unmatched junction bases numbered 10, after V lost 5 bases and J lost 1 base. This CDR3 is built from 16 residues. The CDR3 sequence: CASSPPPTGRNTEAFF. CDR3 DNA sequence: TGTGCCAGCAGCCCACCGCCGACAGGGAGGAACACTGAAGCTTTCTTT.

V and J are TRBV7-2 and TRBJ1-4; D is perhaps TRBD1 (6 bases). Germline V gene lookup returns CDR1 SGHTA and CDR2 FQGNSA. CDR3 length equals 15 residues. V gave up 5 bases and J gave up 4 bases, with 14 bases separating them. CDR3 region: CASSVQGGGNEKLFF. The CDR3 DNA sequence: TGTGCCAGCAGCGTACAGGGAGGGGGTAATGAAAAACTGTTTTTT. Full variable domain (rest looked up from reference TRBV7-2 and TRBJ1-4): GAGVSQSPSNKVTEKGKDVELRCDPISGHTALYWYRQSLGQGLEFLIYFQGNSAPDKSGLPSDRFSAERTGGSVSTLTIQRTQQEDSAVYLCASSVQGGGNEKLFFGSGTQLSVL.

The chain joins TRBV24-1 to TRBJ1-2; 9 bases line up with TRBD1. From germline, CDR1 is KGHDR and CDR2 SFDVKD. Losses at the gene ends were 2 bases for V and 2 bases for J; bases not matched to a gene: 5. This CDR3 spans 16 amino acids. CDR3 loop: CATSDSPGQGNYGYTF. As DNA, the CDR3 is TGTGCCACCAGTGATTCACCGGGACAGGGAAACTATGGCTACACCTTC.

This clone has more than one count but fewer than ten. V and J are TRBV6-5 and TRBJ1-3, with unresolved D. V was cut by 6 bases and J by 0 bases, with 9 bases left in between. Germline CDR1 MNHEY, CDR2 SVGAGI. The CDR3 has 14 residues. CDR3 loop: CASREIYSGNTIYF. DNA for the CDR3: TGTGCCAGCAGAGAGATCTACTCTGGAAACACCATATATTTT.

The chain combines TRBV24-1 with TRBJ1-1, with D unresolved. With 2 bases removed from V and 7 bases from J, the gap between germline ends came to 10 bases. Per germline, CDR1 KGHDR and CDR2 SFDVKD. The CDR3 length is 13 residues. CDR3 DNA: TGTGCCACCAGTGATTCGGACGGGATTGAAGCTTTCTTT. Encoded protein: CATSDSDGIEAFF.

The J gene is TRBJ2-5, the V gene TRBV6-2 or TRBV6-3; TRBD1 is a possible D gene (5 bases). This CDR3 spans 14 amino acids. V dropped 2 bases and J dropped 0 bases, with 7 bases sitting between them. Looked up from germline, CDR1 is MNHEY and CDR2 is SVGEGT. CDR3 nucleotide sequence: TGTGCCAGCAGTTACAGGGGTAACCAAGAGACCCAGTACTTC. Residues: CASSYRGNQETQYF.

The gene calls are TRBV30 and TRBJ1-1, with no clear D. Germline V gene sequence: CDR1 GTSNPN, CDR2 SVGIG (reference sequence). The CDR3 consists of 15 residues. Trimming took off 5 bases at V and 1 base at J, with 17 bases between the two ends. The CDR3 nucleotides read TGTGCCTGGGTCCCCCTGTTGGGGAGGAACACTGAAGCTTTCTTT. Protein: CAWVPLLGRNTEAFF.

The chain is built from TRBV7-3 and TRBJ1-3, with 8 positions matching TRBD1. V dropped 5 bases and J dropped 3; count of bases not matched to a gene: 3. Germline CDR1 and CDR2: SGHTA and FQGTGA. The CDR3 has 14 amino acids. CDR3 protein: CASSPTGGGNTIYF. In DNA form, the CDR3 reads TGTGCCAGCAGCCCCACAGGGGGTGGAAACACCATATATTTT.

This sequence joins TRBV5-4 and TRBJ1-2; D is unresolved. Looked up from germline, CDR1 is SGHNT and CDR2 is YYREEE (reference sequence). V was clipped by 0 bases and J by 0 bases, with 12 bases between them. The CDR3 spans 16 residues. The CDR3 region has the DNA TGTGCCAGCAGCTTGGGGTATTCTGGAGCTAACTATGGCTACACCTTC. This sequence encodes CASSLGYSGANYGYTF.

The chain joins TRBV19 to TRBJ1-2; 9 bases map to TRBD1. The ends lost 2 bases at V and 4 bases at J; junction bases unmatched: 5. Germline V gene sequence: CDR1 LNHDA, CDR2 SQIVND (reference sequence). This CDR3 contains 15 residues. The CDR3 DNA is TGTGCCAGTAGTATAACGGGACAGGGCTTCTATGGCTACACCTTC. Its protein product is CASSITGQGFYGYTF.

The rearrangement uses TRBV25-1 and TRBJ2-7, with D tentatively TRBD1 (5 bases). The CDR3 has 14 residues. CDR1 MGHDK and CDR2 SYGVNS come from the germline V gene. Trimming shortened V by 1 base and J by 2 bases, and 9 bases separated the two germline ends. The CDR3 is CASSESKGPYEQYF. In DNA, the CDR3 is TGTGCCAGCAGTGAATCCAAGGGGCCCTACGAGCAGTACTTC.

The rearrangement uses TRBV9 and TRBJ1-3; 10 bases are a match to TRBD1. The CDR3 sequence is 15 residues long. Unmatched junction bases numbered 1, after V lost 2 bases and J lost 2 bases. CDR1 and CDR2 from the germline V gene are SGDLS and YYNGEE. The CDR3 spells CASSVGTGAGNTIYF. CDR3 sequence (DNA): TGTGCCAGCAGCGTCGGGACAGGGGCTGGAAACACCATATATTTT. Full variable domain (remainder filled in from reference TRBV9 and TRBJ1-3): DSGVTQTPKHLITATGQRVTLRCSPRSGDLSVYWYQQSLDQGLQFLIQYYNGEERAKGNILERFSAQQFPDLHSELNLSSLELGDSALYFCASSVGTGAGNTIYFGEGSWLTVV.